Following are 30 T cell receptor beta chains from one sample sequenced in a study of beta chain features in type 1 diabetes. Sequenced material consisted of expressed TCRB transcripts (all of the isolated RNA was reverse transcribed). Produced via immunoSEQ multiplex PCR; TCRdb's table is partial and in-frame only. The table lists about 360,000 clones, around an eighth of them singletons, with about 0.017% in the top ten. The sample was naive CD4+ T cells from blood. The origin of the receptors is a man between 18 and 35 years old in good health.

This clone showed up just a few times. The chain links TRBV6-1 to TRBJ1-6; D is uncertain. V shed 8 bases and J shed 1 base, with 12 bases lying between them. This CDR3 comprises 15 residues. Germline lookup yields CDR1 MNHNS and CDR2 SASEGT. CDR3 in DNA: TGTGCCAGCCTTTACGGGATTTCCTATAATTCACCCCTCCACTTT. Residues: CASLYGISYNSPLHF.

The table lists this clone with a few counts. V usage is TRBV5-1 and J usage is TRBJ2-3; 13 nucleotides line up with TRBD2. Germline CDR1 SGHRS, CDR2 YFSETQ. Losses at the gene ends were 3 bases for V and 2 bases for J; bases not matched to a gene: 3. The CDR3 has 16 residues. The CDR3 region has the DNA TGCGCCAGCAGCTATGGGACTAGCGGGAACACAGATACGCAGTATTTT. Translation gives CASSYGTSGNTDTQYF.

The chain is built from TRBV7-8 and TRBJ2-2; possibly TRBD1 for D (5 bases). V gave up 2 bases and J gave up 4 bases, with 14 bases separating them. Germline lookup yields CDR1 SGHVS and CDR2 FQNEAQ. The CDR3 contains 16 residues. For the CDR3, the DNA is TGTGCCAGCAGCTTAACCAGGGTGTCCGGCACCGGGGAGCTGTTTTTT. Protein product: CASSLTRVSGTGELFF.

V and J are TRBV7-2 and TRBJ2-5; 9 nucleotides agree with TRBD2. Unmatched junction bases numbered 12, after V lost 5 bases and J lost 5 bases. The CDR3 consists of 16 residues. Germline loops: CDR1 SGHTA, CDR2 FQGNSA. This CDR3 is CASSPGASGIGETQYF. For the CDR3, the DNA is TGTGCCAGCAGCCCTGGGGCTAGCGGGATTGGGGAGACCCAGTACTTC. Filled out from reference TRBV7-2 and TRBJ2-5, the complete variable domain reads GAGVSQSPSNKVTEKGKDVELRCDPISGHTALYWYRQSLGQGLEFLIYFQGNSAPDKSGLPSDRFSAERTGGSVSTLTIQRTQQEDSAVYLCASSPGASGIGETQYFGPGTRLLVL.

As concerns this clone: Its ends do not fully match the called genes, so a read error is possible. This sequence joins TRBV5-6 and TRBJ2-3; 11 nucleotides agree with TRBD2. Germline V CDR1 and CDR2: SGHDT, YYEEEE. CDR3 length equals 15 residues. CDR3 in amino acids: CASRLGLADTDTQYF. Here the CDR3 DNA reads TGTGCCAGCAGATTGGGACTAGCGGACACAGATACGCAGTATTTT.

This clone was picked up a small number of times. The chain links TRBV21-1 to TRBJ1-5; the tabulated D call, TRBD1, remains unverified against the DNA. TRBV21-1 is assigned pseudogene status. The CDR3 has 14 residues. The CDR3: CASSPARGPKPQHF. The CDR3 DNA follows: TGTGCCAGCAGCCCGGCCAGGGGGCCGAAGCCCCAGCATTTT.

This clone was picked up a small number of times. The J gene is TRBJ2-7, the V gene TRBV28; 7 bases are shared with TRBD1. This CDR3 has 13 residues. Looked up from germline, CDR1 is MDHEN and CDR2 is SYDVKM. V lost 6 bases, J lost 3 bases, and 5 bases stayed unmatched. For the CDR3, the DNA is TGTGCCAGCAGAGTCGGACAGGTCTACGAGCAGTACTTC. This encodes CASRVGQVYEQYF.

The rearrangement links TRBV15 to TRBJ2-1; D remains unclear. The CDR3 spans 16 residues. Germline V gene lookup returns CDR1 LNHNV and CDR2 YYDKDF (reference sequence). Trimming pared 0 bases from V and 1 base from J, leaving 10 bases between. The CDR3 loop reads CATSRDFGYSYNEQFF. As DNA, the CDR3 is TGTGCCACCAGCAGAGATTTCGGTTATTCCTACAATGAGCAGTTCTTC.

This clone has just a few counts. The gene calls are TRBV30 and TRBJ1-6; 8 positions match TRBD1. V shed 3 bases and J 8 bases; nucleotides not matched to a gene: 3. Looked up from germline, CDR1 is GTSNPN and CDR2 is SVGIG (reference sequence). CDR3 length equals 13 residues. The CDR3, as DNA: TGTGCCTGGAGCGGACAGGGAGATTCACCCCTCCACTTT. Translated: CAWSGQGDSPLHF.

This clone was recorded a few times. The rearrangement joins TRBV15 to TRBJ1-1, with 7 bases aligning to TRBD1. The CDR3 totals 15 residues. V dropped 8 bases and J dropped 3; count of bases not matched to a gene: 12. Per germline, CDR1 LNHNV and CDR2 YYDKDF (reference sequence). The CDR3 loop is CATSFGGGADTEAFF. The CDR3 DNA sequence: TGTGCCACCTCCTTTGGAGGGGGCGCGGACACTGAAGCTTTCTTT.

The V gene is TRBV7-2, the J gene TRBJ1-3, with D possibly TRBD1 on 6 matching bases. Trimming took off 2 bases at V and 0 bases at J, with 8 bases between the two ends. Germline V gives CDR1 SGHTA, CDR2 FQGNSA. The CDR3 extends over 15 amino acids. CDR3 protein: CASSLRQDSGNTIYF. The CDR3, as DNA: TGTGCCAGCAGCTTACGACAGGACTCTGGAAACACCATATATTTT.

J is TRBJ2-7 and V is TRBV14, with 8 positions matching TRBD2. With 0 bases clipped from V and 0 bases from J, the junction kept 10 bases outside the gene matches. Germline CDR1 is SGHDN and CDR2 is FVKESK. The CDR3 sequence is 18 residues long. This chain's CDR3 is CASSQDFNSGGISYEQYF. As DNA, the CDR3 is TGTGCCAGCAGCCAAGATTTTAACAGCGGGGGCATCTCCTACGAGCAGTACTTC.

The sample holds a few counts of this clone. V gene TRBV9 combines with J gene TRBJ2-5; 7 positions agree with TRBD2. Germline trimming cut 0 bases from V and 4 bases from J; bases unmatched to any gene: 6. Germline CDR1 reads SGDLS; CDR2 reads YYNGEE. This CDR3 comprises 15 residues. The DNA of the CDR3 is TGTGCCAGCAGCGTAGGAGACCCGGGGGGAGAGACCCAGTACTTC. Translation gives CASSVGDPGGETQYF.

The rearrangement uses TRBV7-9 and TRBJ2-3; a possible D gene is TRBD1 (6 bases). Per germline, CDR1 SEHNR and CDR2 FQNEAQ (reference sequence). The V end was cut by 2 bases, the J end by 6 bases, with 18 bases between. The CDR3 consists of 16 residues. CDR3 in amino acids: CASSLTGTLKGDTQYF. Written as DNA, the CDR3 is TGTGCCAGCAGCTTAACCGGGACACTGAAGGGGGATACGCAGTATTTT.

This chain connects TRBV10-3 to TRBJ1-4; D perhaps matches TRBD1 (5 bases). The CDR3 has 15 residues. Germline CDR1 reads ENHRY; CDR2 reads SYGVKD. Between the trimmed V and J ends, which lost 6 bases and 0 bases, there was a span of 11 bases. The CDR3 protein is CAISVQGSTNEKLFF. The CDR3 region has the DNA TGTGCCATCAGCGTCCAGGGCTCAACTAATGAAAAACTGTTTTTT.

This clone came up a few times. The chain joins TRBV7-3 to TRBJ2-2; perhaps TRBD2 as D (5 bases). V was pared by 5 bases and J by 4 bases, with 11 bases between. This CDR3 is 14 amino acids long. Per the germline V gene, CDR1 is SGHTA and CDR2 is FQGTGA. CDR3: CASSPSRGTGELFF. The CDR3 DNA follows: TGTGCCAGCAGCCCAAGCCGGGGCACCGGGGAGCTGTTTTTT.

This clone was seen a few times. This chain links TRBV30 with TRBJ1-1; TRBD1 matches 7 bases. Germline V gene sequence: CDR1 GTSNPN, CDR2 SVGIG (reference sequence). The CDR3 has 12 amino acids. With V trimmed by 2 bases and J by 6 bases, 3 bases remained unmatched. In DNA form, the CDR3 reads TGTGCCTGGAGTAAGGGGGCATCTGAAGCTTTCTTT. It is translated as CAWSKGASEAFF.

This clone has just a few counts. The chain couples TRBV19 to TRBJ1-2, with D possibly being TRBD1 (5 bases). Deletions cut 3 bases from V and 3 bases from J, with 17 bases between. The CDR3 has 16 amino acids. The germline gives CDR1 LNHDA, CDR2 SQIVND (reference sequence). The CDR3 spells CASSMGRARGDYGYTF. As DNA, the CDR3 is TGTGCCAGTAGTATGGGCAGGGCCCGCGGAGACTATGGCTACACCTTC.

This clone was picked up a small number of times. This chain connects TRBV28 to TRBJ1-1; D remains unclear. Germline CDR1 reads MDHEN; CDR2 reads SYDVKM. The CDR3 loop spans 15 amino acids. The ends were cut back, 5 bases at V and 0 bases at J, with 13 bases in the middle. Here the CDR3 DNA reads TGTGCCAGCAGTCGATATAGCCCCATGAACACTGAAGCTTTCTTT. It specifies CASSRYSPMNTEAFF.

The chain employs TRBV11-3 and TRBJ2-2; no firm D call. The germline gives CDR1 SGHNT, CDR2 YENEEA. Trimming pared 5 bases from V and 4 bases from J, leaving 14 bases between. The CDR3 loop spans 15 amino acids. The DNA of the CDR3 is TGTGCCAGCAGCCTTAACGGCGGATCCACCGGGGAGCTGTTTTTT. Its translation: CASSLNGGSTGELFF.

This clone was recorded a few times. The genes are TRBV5-1 and TRBJ2-7, with 7 bases identical to TRBD2. J was trimmed by 1 base and V by 0 bases; bases with no gene match: 4. CDR1 SGHRS and CDR2 YFSETQ come from the germline V gene. The CDR3 runs 15 residues. CDR3 residues: CASSLAPGLSYEQYF. CDR3 in DNA: TGCGCCAGCAGCTTGGCCCCGGGACTATCCTACGAGCAGTACTTC.

In its sample, this clone was seen a few times. The chain carries TRBV29-1 and TRBJ1-2; D might be TRBD1 (5 bases). The germline V and J ends were trimmed by 2 bases and 5 bases, with 6 bases remaining between them. This CDR3 contains 11 residues. Germline V gives CDR1 SQVTM, CDR2 ANQGSEA. As DNA, the CDR3 is TGCAGCGTTGAACCAGGGTATGGCTACACCTTC. Its protein is CSVEPGYGYTF.

The table lists this clone with a few counts. This chain links TRBV2 with TRBJ2-4; D perhaps matches TRBD2 (5 bases). Germline V gene sequence: CDR1 SNHLY, CDR2 FYNNEI. This CDR3 has 14 residues. The V gene lost 2 bases and the J gene lost 2 bases, with 7 bases spanning the gap. CDR3 sequence (DNA): TGTGCCAGCAGTGAACGAGGGACCAAAAACATTCAGTACTTC. Translating it yields CASSERGTKNIQYF.

The V gene is TRBV5-5, the J gene TRBJ2-1, with 10 bases matching TRBD2. V lost 5 bases, J lost 4 bases, and 12 bases stayed unmatched. The length of the CDR3 is 17 residues. CDR1 is SGHKS, CDR2 YYEKEE, per germline (reference sequence). The CDR3 is CASSLLPGTSEYNEQFF. CDR3 in DNA: TGTGCCAGCAGTCTCCTACCCGGGACTAGCGAATACAATGAGCAGTTCTTC.

This chain uses TRBV9 with TRBJ2-3; no definite D call. Germline V CDR1 and CDR2: SGDLS, YYNGEE. CDR3 length: 15 amino acids. Trimming removed 0 bases at V and 2 bases at J, with 10 bases between. In nucleotides, the CDR3 is TGTGCCAGCAGCGTAGCACAGTCCCACACAGATACGCAGTATTTT. Translated, it gives CASSVAQSHTDTQYF.

The J gene is TRBJ2-1, the V gene TRBV30; 10 positions match TRBD1. CDR3 length: 15 amino acids. After removal of 3 bases from V and 3 bases from J, the junction contained 5 bases not matched to a gene. The germline V gene encodes CDR1 GTSNPN and CDR2 SVGIG (reference sequence). The CDR3 here is CAWRNRDRGYNEQFF. CDR3 DNA: TGTGCCTGGAGGAACCGGGACAGGGGCTACAATGAGCAGTTCTTC.

In its sample, this clone was seen a few times. The rearrangement uses TRBV19 and TRBJ1-5, with a tentative D call TRBD1 (6 bases). The CDR3 consists of 14 residues. Germline CDR1 LNHDA, CDR2 SQIVND (reference sequence). The germline V and J ends were trimmed by 5 bases and 7 bases, with 15 bases remaining between them. This chain's CDR3 is CASSLTGSRQPQHF. The CDR3 bases are TGTGCCAGTAGTCTCACAGGGTCCAGGCAGCCCCAGCATTTT.

This clone was seen a few times. V and J are TRBV5-4 and TRBJ1-1; perhaps TRBD1 as D (5 bases). There are 17 residues in the CDR3. Deletions cut 0 bases from V and 1 base from J, with 16 bases between. The germline gives CDR1 SGHNT, CDR2 YYREEE (reference sequence). This CDR3 reads CASSLEAGKWGNTEAFF. The CDR3 bases are TGTGCCAGCAGCTTGGAGGCAGGGAAGTGGGGGAACACTGAAGCTTTCTTT.

This clone was detected ten times or more. The chain uses TRBV6-6 and TRBJ2-7; D is uncertain. This CDR3 comprises 11 residues. Germline V gene lookup returns CDR1 MNHNY and CDR2 SVGAGI (reference sequence). The V and J ends lost 6 bases and 7 bases respectively, with 10 bases between them. Here the CDR3 reads CASSTGGEQYF. Here the CDR3 DNA reads TGTGCCAGCAGCACGGGTGGTGAGCAGTACTTC.

This rearrangement joins TRBV11-2 to TRBJ2-1; 10 nucleotides agree with TRBD2. The CDR3 length is 15 residues. V lost 4 bases to trimming and J lost 7 bases; unmatched junction nucleotides: 7. Looked up from germline, CDR1 is SGHAT and CDR2 is FQNNGV. Here the CDR3 reads CASSSLAGAGNEQFF. DNA for the CDR3: TGTGCCAGCAGCTCTCTAGCGGGAGCGGGAAATGAGCAGTTCTTC.